This is a list of T cell receptor beta chains from one sample in a study of cytomegalovirus exposure and HLA in healthy donors. Method: immunoSEQ multiplex PCR; TCRdb's copy keeps in-frame clones and lacks some. This table has under 130,000 clones, about an eighth appearing once. Sequenced sample: PBMCs. Every receptor here comes from a man aged 40-55 years in good health and CMV-seropositive. Each CDR3 is given with its conserved first and last residue. The order of the fields is CDR3 protein, CDR3 DNA, V gene, D gene, clone size, J gene. The D gene is left open where the match is weak. Not all rows give a size; the values are once, few, many and, for expanded clones, a class.

CASSYRRLAGGTTNTGELFF	TGTGCCAGCAGCTACAGACGGCTAGCGGGTGGAACTACGAACACCGGGGAGCTGTTTTTT	TRBV7-6	TRBD2	few	TRBJ2-2
CASSQASGPYEQYF	TGTGCCAGCAGTCAGGCTAGCGGACCCTACGAGCAGTACTTC	TRBV6-5	TRBD2	few	TRBJ2-7
CASSYKTEPGNTIYF	TGTGCCAGCAGTTATAAGACAGAACCTGGAAACACCATATATTTT	TRBV6-9	.	.	TRBJ1-3
CASSLIGQGAWYEQYF	TGTGCCAGCAGTTTAATCGGGCAGGGGGCGTGGTACGAGCAGTACTTC	TRBV27	TRBD1	few	TRBJ2-7
CASSLKREGAETQYF	TGTGCCAGCAGTTTAAAGCGGGAGGGTGCTGAGACCCAGTACTTC	TRBV28	TRBD2	.	TRBJ2-5
CASSVGGRGNEAFF	TGTGCCAGCAGCGTAGGTGGCAGGGGCAACGAAGCTTTCTTT	TRBV9	.	few	TRBJ1-1
CASSPGLAGETHYF	TGTGCCAGCAGTCCTGGACTAGCGGGAGAGACCCACTACTTC	TRBV6-6	TRBD2	.	TRBJ2-5
CASSIRAGGWYNEQFF	TGTGCCAGTAGTATACGAGCGGGAGGTTGGTACAATGAGCAGTTCTTC	TRBV19	TRBD2	.	TRBJ2-1
CASISGSWADTQYF	TGTGCCAGCATCAGCGGGAGTTGGGCAGATACGCAGTATTTT	TRBV2	TRBD2	.	TRBJ2-3
CASSQGLAGEGETQYF	TGCGCCAGCAGCCAGGGACTAGCGGGAGAGGGAGAGACCCAGTACTTC	TRBV5-1	TRBD2	few	TRBJ2-5
CASSLYRVNTEAFF	TGTGCCAGCAGTTTGTACCGGGTGAACACTGAAGCTTTCTTT	TRBV28	.	.	TRBJ1-1
CAITAPGYTEAFF	TGTGCCATCACCGCCCCGGGATACACTGAAGCTTTCTTT	TRBV10-3	.	.	TRBJ1-1
CASSPGQGPDTQYF	TGCGCCAGCAGCCCGGGACAGGGGCCAGATACGCAGTATTTT	TRBV5-1	TRBD1	few	TRBJ2-3
CASSILDREETQYF	TGTGCCAGTAGTATCCTAGACAGGGAAGAGACCCAGTACTTC	TRBV19	TRBD1	few	TRBJ2-5
CASSLTRYQETQYF	TGTGCCAGCAGCCTAACCCGGTACCAAGAGACCCAGTACTTC	TRBV11-2	.	few	TRBJ2-5
CASSPIVAGGPVYEQYF	TGCGCCAGCAGCCCGATCGTAGCGGGAGGGCCTGTCTACGAGCAGTACTTC	TRBV4-1	TRBD2	few	TRBJ2-7
CSVTRFRQGDFGETQYF	TGCAGCGTTACCCGGTTCCGACAGGGGGATTTCGGAGAGACCCAGTACTTC	TRBV29-1	TRBD1	.	TRBJ2-5
CATKLKSETRGTDTQYF	TGTGCCACCAAACTCAAGAGTGAGACTAGAGGCACAGATACGCAGTATTTT	TRBV7-2	.	once	TRBJ2-3
CASSSTAAGSSYNEQFF	TGTGCCAGCAGCTCTACGGCCGCGGGGAGCTCCTACAATGAGCAGTTCTTC	TRBV7-2	.	few	TRBJ2-1
CASSQASGRPYNEQFF	TGCGCCAGCAGCCAAGCCAGCGGAAGGCCCTACAATGAGCAGTTCTTC	TRBV4-1	.	few	TRBJ2-1
CASSYSRGSGSQHF	TGTGCCAGCAGTTACTCCCGGGGATCGGGGTCCCAGCATTTT	TRBV6-5	.	.	TRBJ1-5
CASSDTLRGQGAETQYF	TGTGCCAGCAGCGATACCTTGAGGGGACAGGGGGCGGAGACCCAGTACTTC	TRBV5-5	TRBD1	.	TRBJ2-5
CASRTGSGANVLTF	TGTGCCAGCAGAACAGGTTCTGGGGCCAACGTCCTGACTTTC	TRBV14	.	.	TRBJ2-6
CASTQGSYEQYF	TGTGCCAGCACCCAGGGCTCTTACGAGCAGTACTTC	TRBV5-5	.	few	TRBJ2-7
CSARRDPVQYF	TGCAGTGCTAGGCGGGACCCGGTACAGTATTTT	TRBV20-1	.	.	TRBJ2-3
CASSLAFGTASSYNSPLHF	TGTGCCAGCAGCTTAGCATTTGGGACAGCCTCTTCCTATAATTCACCCCTCCACTTT	TRBV7-8	TRBD1	.	TRBJ1-6
CAISASSTSGRASRVNEQFF	TGTGCCATCAGTGCCTCCTCGACTAGCGGGAGGGCCAGTCGGGTTAATGAGCAGTTCTTC	TRBV10-3	TRBD2	many	TRBJ2-1
CASSQDIFQDYGYTF	TGCGCCAGCAGCCAAGATATTTTCCAGGATTATGGCTACACCTTC	TRBV4-3	.	.	TRBJ1-2
CASSLEQYTEAFF	TGTGCCAGCAGCTTGGAACAGTACACTGAAGCTTTCTTT	TRBV5-5	.	.	TRBJ1-1
CASSFDRSRGQPQHF	TGTGCCAGCAGTTTTGACAGGTCGAGGGGGCAGCCCCAGCATTTT	TRBV27	.	few	TRBJ1-5
CAIEGSRTEAFF	TGTGCCATCGAGGGCAGTCGAACTGAAGCTTTCTTT	TRBV28	.	.	TRBJ1-1
CATQGAPLGGNQYF	TGTGCCACCCAGGGGGCTCCTTTGGGAGGGAACCAGTACTTC	TRBV6-5	.	.	TRBJ2-5
CASSPGTSGLYEQYF	TGCGCCAGCAGCCCCGGGACTAGCGGCCTCTACGAGCAGTACTTC	TRBV5-1	TRBD2	few	TRBJ2-7
CASSRTGGNYGYTF	TGTGCCAGCAGTCGCACAGGGGGGAACTATGGCTACACCTTC	TRBV7-2	TRBD1	few	TRBJ1-2
CASSFNRGLGANVLTF	TGTGCCAGCAGCTTTAACAGGGGACTTGGGGCCAACGTCCTGACTTTC	TRBV5-4	.	.	TRBJ2-6
CASSLTSGRSEQYF	TGTGCCAGCAGCTTGACTAGCGGGAGGAGTGAGCAGTACTTC	TRBV5-6	TRBD2	few	TRBJ2-7
CASTSTSGNYNEQFF	TGTGCCAGCACATCGACTAGCGGGAACTACAATGAGCAGTTCTTC	TRBV7-2	TRBD2	.	TRBJ2-1
CASSEPRGANTGELFF	TGTGCCAGCAGTGAGCCGCGGGGAGCGAACACCGGGGAGCTGTTTTTT	TRBV25-1	.	.	TRBJ2-2
CASTQETGTKYGYTF	TGTGCCAGCACCCAAGAGACCGGGACAAAGTATGGCTACACCTTC	TRBV28	.	few	TRBJ1-2
CASSPGFSGELFF	TGCGCCAGCAGCCCGGGATTCTCCGGGGAGCTGTTTTTT	TRBV5-1	.	.	TRBJ2-2
CASRPPRTSGRSGYEQFF	TGTGCCAGCAGGCCACCAAGGACTAGCGGGAGGTCAGGGTATGAGCAGTTCTTC	TRBV28	TRBD2	.	TRBJ2-1
CAWSEVGPTNEKLFF	TGTGCCTGGAGTGAGGTGGGGCCAACTAATGAAAAACTGTTTTTT	TRBV30	.	.	TRBJ1-4
CASRIGLLNEQFF	TGTGCCAGCAGAATCGGACTCCTCAATGAGCAGTTCTTC	TRBV6-5	.	few	TRBJ2-1
CASSLQGNQPQHF	TGTGCCAGCAGTTTACAGGGGAATCAGCCCCAGCATTTT	TRBV27	.	few	TRBJ1-5